Reported below is one T cell receptor beta chain. Its specificity is unknown. The study gave focal radiation plus ipilimumab CTLA-4 blockade to patients with chemo-refractory metastatic non-small-cell lung cancer. Germline V gene sequence: CDR1 SNHLY, CDR2 FYNNEI. V lost 6 bases and J 8 bases, leaving 10 bases between the germline ends. CDR3 size: 12 residues. The data were obtained in a study of radiotherapy plus CTLA-4 blockade in lung cancer. Study context: Objective responses arose in over 15% of patients, and under 40% experienced disease control.

The method was immunoSEQ multiplex PCR; TCRdb's version includes in-frame clones alone and lacks a portion of them. The sample includes roughly 97,000 clones, roughly 79% seen only once; the top ten take 2.8%. Study results and caveats: Blood-borne expansion of tumor-derived TCR clones followed radiotherapy plus ipilimumab. The authors reported that early blood T cell clone dynamics, with interferon-beta, best predicted response.

The rearrangement joins TRBV2 to TRBJ1-4, with no clear D. The TCR comes from a human donor with non-small cell lung cancer who had a partial response to radiotherapy plus ipilimumab. Some clones in this sample may be carry-over from other donors' samples. The sequenced sample was peripheral blood, obtained from a patient treated with radiotherapy plus ipilimumab. CDR3 loop: CASRREGEKLFF. CDR3 coding DNA: TGTGCCAGCAGGAGGGAGGGCGAAAAACTGTTTTTT.